This TCR beta chain was sequenced for a study of shared clonotypes between healthy human individuals. Study-level background: The plates for each donor numbered three CD4 naive, three CD4 memory, two CD8 naive and one CD8 memory.

The protocol was immunoSEQ multiplex PCR, while the TCRdb copy is restricted to in-frame clones and leaves out a portion. The sample holds around 2,000,000 clones, approximately 94% seen once. It was CD45RO-negative cells, positively selected for CCR7, that made up naive CD8 cells, with terminally differentiated effector memory CD45RA+ cells excluded. Per the germline V gene, CDR1 is WNHNN and CDR2 is SYGVQD (reference sequence). The V end lost 3 bases, the J end lost 3 bases, and 9 bases lay between the germline ends. The CDR3 spans 14 residues. As regards this clone: Antigen specificity is unknown.

Study-wide results and caveats: An expected dependence of interdonor clonotype sharing on sequencing depth was noted. Four donors held around 5% of naive CD4 clonotypes in common.

The V call is TRBV10-1, the J call TRBJ2-1; D unresolved. The source material was naive CD8+ T cells sorted from blood. This TCR came from a man aged 18-30 years in good health. For the CDR3, the DNA is TGCGCCAGCAGTGACGGTGGGATCTACAATGAGCAGTTCTTC. This codes for CASSDGGIYNEQFF.